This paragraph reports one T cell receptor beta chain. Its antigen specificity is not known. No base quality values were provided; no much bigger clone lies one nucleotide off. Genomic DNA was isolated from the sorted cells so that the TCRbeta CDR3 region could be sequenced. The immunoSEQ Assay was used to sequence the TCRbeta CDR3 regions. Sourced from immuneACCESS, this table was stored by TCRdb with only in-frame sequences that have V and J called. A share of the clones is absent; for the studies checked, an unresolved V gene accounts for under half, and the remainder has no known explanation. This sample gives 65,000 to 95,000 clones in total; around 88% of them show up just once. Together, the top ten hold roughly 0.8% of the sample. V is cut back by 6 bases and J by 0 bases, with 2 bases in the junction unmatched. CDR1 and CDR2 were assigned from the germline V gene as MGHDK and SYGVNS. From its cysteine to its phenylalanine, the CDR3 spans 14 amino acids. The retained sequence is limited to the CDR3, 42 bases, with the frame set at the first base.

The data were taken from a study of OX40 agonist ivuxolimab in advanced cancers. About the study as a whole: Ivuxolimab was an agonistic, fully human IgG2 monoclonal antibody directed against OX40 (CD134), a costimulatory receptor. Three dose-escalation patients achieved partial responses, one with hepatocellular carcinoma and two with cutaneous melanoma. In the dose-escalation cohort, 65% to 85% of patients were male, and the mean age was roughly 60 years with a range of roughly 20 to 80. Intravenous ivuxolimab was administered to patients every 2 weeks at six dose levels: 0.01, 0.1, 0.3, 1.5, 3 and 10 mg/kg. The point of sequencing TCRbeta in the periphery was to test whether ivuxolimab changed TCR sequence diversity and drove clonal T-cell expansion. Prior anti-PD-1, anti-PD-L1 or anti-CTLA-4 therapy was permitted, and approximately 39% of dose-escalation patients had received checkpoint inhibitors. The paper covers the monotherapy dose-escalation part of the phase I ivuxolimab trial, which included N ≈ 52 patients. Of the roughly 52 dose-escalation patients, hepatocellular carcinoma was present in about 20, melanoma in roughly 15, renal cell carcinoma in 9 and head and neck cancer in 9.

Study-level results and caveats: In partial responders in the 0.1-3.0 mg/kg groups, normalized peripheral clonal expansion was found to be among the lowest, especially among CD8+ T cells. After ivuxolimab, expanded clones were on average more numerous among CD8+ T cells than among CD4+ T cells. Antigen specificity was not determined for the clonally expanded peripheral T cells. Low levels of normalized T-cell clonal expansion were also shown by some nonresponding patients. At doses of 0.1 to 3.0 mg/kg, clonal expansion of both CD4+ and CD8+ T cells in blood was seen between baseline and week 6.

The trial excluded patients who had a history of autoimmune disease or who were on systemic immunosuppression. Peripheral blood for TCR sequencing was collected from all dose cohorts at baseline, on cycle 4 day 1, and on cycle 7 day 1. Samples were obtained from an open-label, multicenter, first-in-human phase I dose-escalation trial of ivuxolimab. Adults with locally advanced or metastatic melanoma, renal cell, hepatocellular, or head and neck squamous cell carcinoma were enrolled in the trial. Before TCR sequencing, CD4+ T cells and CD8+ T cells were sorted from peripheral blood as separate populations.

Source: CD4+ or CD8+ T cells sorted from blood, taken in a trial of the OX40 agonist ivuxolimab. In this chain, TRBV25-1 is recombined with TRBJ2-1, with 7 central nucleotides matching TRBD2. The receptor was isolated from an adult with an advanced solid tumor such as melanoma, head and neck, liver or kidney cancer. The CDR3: CASRREGSYNEQFF. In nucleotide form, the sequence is TGTGCCAGCAGGAGGGAGGGCTCCTACAATGAGCAGTTCTTC.